The 30 T cell receptor beta chains listed next were all sequenced from one sample in a study of blood T cell repertoires in COVID-19. Some clones are missing from TCRdb's copy, which holds only in-frame ones; the method was immunoSEQ multiplex PCR. Counted here are roughly 160,000 clones, around four fifths occurring once; the ten biggest clones make up roughly 8.8%. Sequenced: peripheral blood. These receptors originate from a woman older than 75 with COVID-19, enrolled during active disease.

The chain joins TRBV20-1 to TRBJ1-2, with 9 positions matching TRBD1. J gave up 7 bases and V 6 bases, and 3 bases lay outside the gene matches. This CDR3 is 11 amino acids long. Germline V CDR1 and CDR2: DFQATT, SNEGSKA (reference sequence). This CDR3 reads CSAGTGRGYTF. CDR3 nucleotide sequence: TGCAGTGCCGGGACAGGGCGTGGCTACACCTTC.

The chain links TRBV6-6 to TRBJ1-1; D gene unclear. The CDR3 totals 14 residues. V gave up 4 bases and J gave up 1 base, with 10 bases separating them. Germline CDR1 MNHNY, CDR2 SVGAGI (reference sequence). The chain's CDR3 is CASSSIGSNTEAFF. The CDR3 DNA reads TGTGCCAGCAGTTCCATCGGGTCGAACACTGAAGCTTTCTTT.

For the CDR3, the DNA is TGTGCCAGCAGCTCCCCCGGGAGGGACTCACGGAGGAATGAGCAGTTCTTC. Its translation: CASSSPGRDSRRNEQFF. The gene calls are TRBV11-2 and TRBJ2-1; 8 bases are shared with TRBD2. In germline, CDR1 is SGHAT, CDR2 FQNNGV. This CDR3 spans 17 amino acids. After removal of 4 bases from V and 7 bases from J, the junction contained 15 bases not matched to a gene.

This clone was found once. The J gene is TRBJ1-1, the V gene TRBV27, with D tentatively TRBD1 (6 bases). Trimming took 6 bases from V and 0 from J, leaving 8 bases between them. The CDR3 sequence is 13 residues long. Germline values: CDR1 MNHEY, CDR2 SMNVEV (reference sequence). The CDR3 nucleotides are TGTGCCAGCAGAGGACAGTTGAACACTGAAGCTTTCTTT. This translates into CASRGQLNTEAFF.

This chain joins TRBV11-2 and TRBJ2-7, with TRBD1 as a possible D gene (6 bases). Germline CDR1 is SGHAT and CDR2 is FQNNGV. V gave up 4 bases and J gave up 6 bases, with 13 bases separating them. There are 13 residues in the CDR3. Here the CDR3 DNA reads TGTGCCAGCAGCTACAGGGTTATCGGCGAGCAGTACTTC. Translating it yields CASSYRVIGEQYF.

The chain uses TRBV2 and TRBJ1-5, with a weak D call TRBD1 (5 bases). Germline-derived CDR1 and CDR2 are SNHLY and FYNNEI. CDR3 length: 15 amino acids. The V and J ends lost 5 bases and 5 bases respectively, with 16 bases between them. The CDR3 is CASSQLSGGDQPQHF. The CDR3 DNA reads as TGTGCCAGCAGTCAGTTGAGCGGGGGGGATCAGCCCCAGCATTTT.

The chain links TRBV2 to TRBJ1-4, with TRBD1 matching over 10 bases. CDR3 size: 14 residues. V dropped 6 bases and J dropped 8; count of bases not matched to a gene: 6. CDR1 and CDR2 from the germline V gene are SNHLY and FYNNEI. The CDR3 is CASRTGGGGEKLFF. CDR3 DNA: TGTGCCAGCAGGACAGGGGGCGGTGGCGAAAAACTGTTTTTT.

This clone has only a few counts. The CDR3 DNA is TGTGCCAGCAGCTTAAACAGCCAAGAGACCCAGTACTTC. Translating gives CASSLNSQETQYF. The chain recombines TRBV7-2 with TRBJ2-5; D is undetermined. Germline CDR1 SGHTA, CDR2 FQGNSA. The germline V and J ends were trimmed by 2 bases and 1 base, with 5 bases remaining between them. The CDR3 extends over 13 amino acids.

J is TRBJ2-5 and V is TRBV18, with TRBD1 as a possible D gene (6 bases). The CDR3 is made up of 14 amino acids. In germline, CDR1 is KGHSH, CDR2 LQKENI. Trimming cost V 4 bases and J 5 bases, with 14 bases left between them. The CDR3 region has the DNA TGTGCCAGCTCACATTCAGGGGCGGAGGAGACCCAGTACTTC. It translates to CASSHSGAEETQYF.

This clone appeared many times. J is TRBJ2-7 and V is TRBV6-5, with 8 bases fitting TRBD2. V lost 6 bases, J lost 7 bases, and 14 bases stayed unmatched. Per the germline V gene, CDR1 is MNHEY and CDR2 is SVGAGI. This CDR3 is built from 15 residues. The CDR3 nucleotides are TGTGCCAGCAGACGCCGCCAAGCGGGAGTGCTTGAGCAGTACTTC. As protein: CASRRRQAGVLEQYF.

The genes are TRBV19 and TRBJ1-5; D might be TRBD1 (5 bases). The germline gives CDR1 LNHDA, CDR2 SQIVND (reference sequence). Trimming shortened V by 8 bases and J by 0 bases, and 17 bases separated the two germline ends. The CDR3 has 16 amino acids. The CDR3 nucleotides read TGTGCCAGTGAGCCCCTTGGGGCGAATAGCAATCAGCCCCAGCATTTT. It codes for CASEPLGANSNQPQHF. Supplemented by reference TRBV19 and TRBJ1-5, the full variable domain reads DGGITQSPKYLFRKEGQNVTLSCEQNLNHDAMYWYRQDPGQGLRLIYYSQIVNDFQKGDIAEGYSVSREKKESFPLTVTSAQKNPTAFYLCASEPLGANSNQPQHFGDGTRLSIL.

The J gene is TRBJ2-7, the V gene TRBV6-5; D might be TRBD1 (6 bases). CDR1 is MNHEY and CDR2 is SVGAGI in the germline V gene. The V end was cut by 0 bases, the J end by 0 bases, with 9 bases between. The CDR3 length is 15 residues. The CDR3 bases are TGTGCCAGCAGTTACTCCTGGGGGCTCTCCTACGAGCAGTACTTC. Its protein is CASSYSWGLSYEQYF.

The chain has TRBV6-5 and TRBJ2-3, with 11 nucleotides matching TRBD2. The CDR3 contains 15 residues. The J segment lost 2 bases and the V segment lost 6 bases, leaving 4 bases of the junction unmatched. Germline-derived CDR1 and CDR2 are MNHEY and SVGAGI. The CDR3 loop reads CASRRLAGTTDTQYF. As DNA, the CDR3 is TGTGCCAGCAGGAGACTAGCGGGGACCACAGATACGCAGTATTTT.

Comments on this clone: Its ends do not fully match the called genes, so a read error is possible. The chain recombines TRBV5-1 with TRBJ2-3; TRBD2 matches at 8 bases. The germline V gene encodes CDR1 SGHRS and CDR2 YFSETQ. CDR3 length: 16 amino acids. CDR3 region: CASSLAGRGGTDTQYF. DNA for the CDR3: TGCGCCAGCAGCTTGGCCGGACGGGGGGGCACGGATACGCAGTATTTT.

V and J are TRBV7-8 and TRBJ2-3, with TRBD2 identical over 10 bases. The CDR3 sequence is 17 residues long. V shed 2 bases, J shed 7 bases, and the junction held 12 bases outside the gene matches. Germline-derived CDR1 and CDR2 are SGHVS and FQNEAQ. The DNA for the CDR3 is TGTGCCAGCAGCTTATCCCAGCGGGGGGGAGCAGTCCATACGCAGTATTTT. Its translation: CASSLSQRGGAVHTQYF.

V gene TRBV3-1 (or the pseudogene TRBV3-2) combines with J gene TRBJ1-1, with 8 bases lining up with TRBD1. Looked up from germline, CDR1 is LGHDT and CDR2 is YNNKEL (reference sequence). The CDR3 extends over 13 amino acids. V shed 0 bases and J 7 bases; nucleotides not matched to a gene: 1. Here the CDR3 DNA reads TGTGCCAGCAGCCAAGACGGACAGGGTGAAGCTTTCTTT. This encodes CASSQDGQGEAFF.

The chain recombines TRBV10-1 with TRBJ2-1; 9 bases map to TRBD2. Trimming cost V 10 bases and J 4 bases; bases outside gene matches: 11. Germline V gives CDR1 WNHNN, CDR2 SYGVQD (reference sequence). There are 15 residues in the CDR3. The CDR3 region has the DNA TGCGCCATCTACCTAGCGGGATCGGGGTACAATGAGCAGTTCTTC. Translating gives CAIYLAGSGYNEQFF.

V usage is TRBV5-4 and J usage is TRBJ1-5, with D unclear. V was cut by 0 bases and J by 7 bases, with 5 bases left in between. CDR3 size: 12 residues. Per germline, CDR1 SGHNT and CDR2 YYREEE (reference sequence). The CDR3 region has the DNA TGTGCCAGCAGCTTGGACAGCCAGCCCCAGCATTTT. Translated: CASSLDSQPQHF.

This chain links TRBV5-1 with TRBJ2-2; 8 bases line up with TRBD2. CDR3 length: 16 amino acids. The V gene end was trimmed by 3 bases and the J gene end by 1 base; junction bases not matched to a gene: 5. CDR1 is SGHRS, CDR2 YFSETQ, per germline. CDR3 loop: CASSSLAAGNTGELFF. In DNA, the CDR3 is TGCGCCAGCAGCTCACTAGCGGCGGGGAACACCGGGGAGCTGTTTTTT.

The CDR3 loop reads CASSLKGGTTEAFF. CDR3 DNA sequence: TGTGCCAGCAGCCTGAAGGGCGGGACCACTGAAGCTTTCTTT. The V call is TRBV7-2, the J call TRBJ1-1; the D gene is possibly TRBD1 (5 bases). Trimming removed 5 bases at V and 4 bases at J, with 14 bases between. The germline CDR1 and CDR2 sequences are SGHTA and FQGNSA. This CDR3 comprises 14 residues.

The chain recombines TRBV7-3 with TRBJ2-7, with D tentatively TRBD2 (6 bases). With 3 bases removed from V and 3 bases from J, the gap between germline ends came to 12 bases. The CDR3 loop spans 14 amino acids. The germline V gene encodes CDR1 SGHTA and CDR2 FQGTGA. CDR3: CASSLGGDLYEQYF. In DNA, the CDR3 is TGTGCCAGCAGCTTGGGCGGGGACCTCTACGAGCAGTACTTC.

The chain is built from TRBV27 and TRBJ2-5, with 8 bases fitting TRBD2. The CDR3 sequence is 16 residues long. The V and J ends lost 2 bases and 5 bases, in that order; junction bases with no gene match: 10. Germline CDR1 is MNHEY and CDR2 is SMNVEV (reference sequence). The CDR3 region has the DNA TGTGCCAGCAGTTTAAACGGGAGGGCCACTATCGAGACCCAGTACTTC. It is translated as CASSLNGRATIETQYF.

In the case of this clone: Other DNA sequences of this sample code for an identical CDR3. The chain uses TRBV5-1 and TRBJ2-7, with TRBD1 matching 7 bases. Germline trimming cut 3 bases from V and 0 bases from J; bases unmatched to any gene: 0. The CDR3 has 13 residues. CDR1 is SGHRS, CDR2 YFSETQ, per germline. This CDR3 is CASSWDSSYEQYF. The CDR3 DNA reads as TGCGCCAGCAGCTGGGACAGCTCCTACGAGCAGTACTTC.

This chain connects TRBV19 to TRBJ1-2; 7 bases match TRBD1. The CDR3 contains 16 residues. Germline-derived CDR1 and CDR2 are LNHDA and SQIVND (reference sequence). J was trimmed by 0 bases and V by 3 bases; bases with no gene match: 7. CDR3 nucleotides: TGTGCCAGTAGTATTCGTCAGGGGACAGCTAACTATGGCTACACCTTC. This translates into CASSIRQGTANYGYTF.

The V gene is TRBV5-5, the J gene TRBJ1-2; maybe TRBD1 (5 bases). Germline assignment: CDR1 SGHKS and CDR2 YYEKEE (reference sequence). This CDR3 has 15 residues. The V and J ends lost 1 base and 5 bases respectively, with 15 bases between them. CDR3 in amino acids: CASSLRLGQGYGYTF. The CDR3 DNA follows: TGTGCCAGCAGCTTGAGACTGGGGCAGGGTTATGGCTACACCTTC.

The chain uses TRBV19 and TRBJ1-5; D call uncertain. Trimming pared 9 bases from V and 0 bases from J, leaving 18 bases between. Germline CDR1 reads LNHDA; CDR2 reads SQIVND (reference sequence). The CDR3 spans 16 residues. CDR3 DNA: TGTGCCAGCCGACGGCCCGGGGAGGGTAGCAATCAGCCCCAGCATTTT. Its protein product is CASRRPGEGSNQPQHF.

The chain employs TRBV5-1 and TRBJ2-5, with TRBD2 identical over 11 bases. Trimming took 5 bases from V and 3 from J; bases not matched to a gene: 15. The CDR3 contains 18 residues. The germline V gene encodes CDR1 SGHRS and CDR2 YFSETQ. The CDR3 loop is CASSLGSSGRRGEETQYF. The CDR3 coding sequence is TGCGCCAGCAGTCTGGGGTCTAGCGGGAGGAGGGGAGAAGAGACCCAGTACTTC. The complete variable domain, with remaining parts taken from reference TRBV5-1 and TRBJ2-5, reads KAGVTQTPRYLIKTRGQQVTLSCSPISGHRSVSWYQQTPGQGLQFLFEYFSETQRNKGNFPGRFSGRQFSNSRSEMNVSTLELGDSALYLCASSLGSSGRRGEETQYFGPGTRLLVL.

CDR3 region: CASSRADYEQYF. The CDR3 bases are TGTGCCAGCAGCCGAGCGGACTACGAGCAGTACTTC. The rearrangement links TRBV5-4 to TRBJ2-7; perhaps TRBD2 as D (5 bases). This CDR3 is built from 12 residues. Trimming removed 4 bases from V and 3 bases from J, with 8 bases in between. The germline gives CDR1 SGHNT, CDR2 YYREEE (reference sequence).

Here the CDR3 DNA reads TGTGCCAGCAGTCAGCCCCAAGGGAGAGCTTTCTTT. Protein: CASSQPQGRAFF. V is TRBV27 and J is TRBJ1-1; the D is unclear. Germline-derived CDR1 and CDR2 are MNHEY and SMNVEV (reference sequence). Trimming pared 5 bases from V and 10 bases from J, leaving 14 bases between. CDR3 length: 12 residues.

V and J are TRBV12-5 and TRBJ1-2, with TRBD1 as a possible D gene (6 bases). The CDR3 has 13 amino acids. V shed 6 bases and J shed 4 bases, with 12 bases lying between them. The germline V gene encodes CDR1 LGHNT and CDR2 FRNRAP. The CDR3 coding sequence is TGTGCTAGTGGCCGACCGGACAGCTATGGCTACACCTTC. Translation: CASGRPDSYGYTF. The complete variable domain, with remaining parts taken from reference TRBV12-5 and TRBJ1-2, reads DARVTQTPRHKVTEMGQEVTMRCQPILGHNTVFWYRQTMMQGLELLAYFRNRAPLDDSGMPKDRFSAEMPDATLATLKIQPSEPRDSAVYFCASGRPDSYGYTFGSGTRLTVV.